These T cell receptor beta chains were read from a single sample in a study of OX40 agonist ivuxolimab in advanced cancers. TCRdb keeps only in-frame clones here, not all; method: immunoSEQ multiplex PCR. The data hold 60,000 or so clones, with 70% to 90% observed a single time. The sequences come from CD4+ or CD8+ T cells sorted from blood, collected in a trial of the OX40 agonist ivuxolimab. The receptors were gathered from an adult with an advanced solid tumor such as melanoma, head and neck, liver or kidney cancer. The CDR3 runs from the conserved cysteine through the conserved F or W. A D gene is named only where the DNA matches it firmly. Expanded clones get a size class; other rows say once, few or many, or leave the size out.

length	size	D	V	J	DNA	CDR3
15	NA	TRBD1	TRBV11-2	TRBJ2-2	TGTGCCAGCAGCTTATTTGACAGGGGGGCCGGGGAGCTGTTTTTT	CASSLFDRGAGELFF
14	NA	TRBD1	TRBV11-1	TRBJ2-5	TGTGCCAGCAGATTACCGGGACAGAGAGAGACCCAGTACTTC	CASRLPGQRETQYF
16	NA	NA	TRBV30	TRBJ2-5	TGTGCCTGGAGTGCCGTAATGACCGCAAACCAAGAGACCCAGTACTTC	CAWSAVMTANQETQYF
12	NA	NA	TRBV6-1	TRBJ2-1	TGTGCCACAACGGACACCTACAATGAGCAGTTCTTC	CATTDTYNEQFF
14	few	TRBD1	TRBV18	TRBJ1-1	TGTGCCAGCTCACCAGGGACAGAGAACACTGAAGCTTTCTTT	CASSPGTENTEAFF
13	NA	NA	TRBV19	TRBJ1-1	TGTGCCAGTTCTTCAGGGGTGAACACTGAAGCTTTCTTT	CASSSGVNTEAFF
15	NA	TRBD1	TRBV18	TRBJ1-2	TGTGCCAGCTCACCCGGGACAGGGCCTAACTATGGCTACACCTTC	CASSPGTGPNYGYTF
14	NA	NA	TRBV7-2	TRBJ2-2	TGTGCCAGCAGACCGGGACAGAACACCGGGGAGCTGTTTTTT	CASRPGQNTGELFF
15	once	TRBD1	TRBV28	TRBJ2-1	TGTGCCAGCAGTTTGTGGGGGACAGGGAGTCGAGAGCAGTTCTTC	CASSLWGTGSREQFF
15	NA	TRBD1	TRBV7-9	TRBJ1-5	TGTGCCAGCAGCGCCGGGACAGGGTCTAATCAGCCCCAGCATTTT	CASSAGTGSNQPQHF
20	NA	TRBD2	TRBV18	TRBJ2-3	TGTGCCAGCTCACCACCCCCTAGCGGGGCTTTTGAAGACTTCACAGATACGCAGTATTTT	CASSPPPSGAFEDFTDTQYF
15	NA	NA	TRBV18	TRBJ1-1	TGTGCCAGCTCCCCCAGACAGACATCGAACACTGAAGCTTTCTTT	CASSPRQTSNTEAFF
15	NA	NA	TRBV11-2	TRBJ1-6	TGTGCCAGCAGCTTCGCACGGGGGCTTAATTCACCCCTCCACTTT	CASSFARGLNSPLHF
14	NA	NA	TRBV2	TRBJ1-5	TGTGCCAGCAGACCGGGACGGGAAAATCAGCCCCAGCATTTT	CASRPGRENQPQHF
15	NA	NA	TRBV27	TRBJ1-2	TGTGCCAGCAGCGAAACAGGGCAATTAAATTATGGCTACACCTTC	CASSETGQLNYGYTF
13	NA	NA	TRBV9	TRBJ1-3	TGTGCCAGCTCCCGGGGCCCTGGAAACACCATATATTTT	CASSRGPGNTIYF
13	NA	TRBD1	TRBV5-1	TRBJ2-5	TGCGCCAGCAGCCAACAGGGGCGCGAGACCCAGTACTTC	CASSQQGRETQYF
13	NA	TRBD1	TRBV2	TRBJ2-3	TGTGCCACCGCGAGGGGGCTTACAGATACGCAGTATTTT	CATARGLTDTQYF
11	NA	NA	TRBV28	TRBJ1-2	TGTGCCAGCGGCCAGGGTTATGGCTACACCTTC	CASGQGYGYTF
14	NA	NA	TRBV19	TRBJ2-6	TGTGCCAGTAGACTTCTATCTGGGGCCAACGTCCTGACTTTC	CASRLLSGANVLTF
17	once	NA	TRBV7-2	TRBJ1-5	TGTGCCAGCAGCTTAGATGGCAGACTATATAGCAATCAGCCCCAGCATTTT	CASSLDGRLYSNQPQHF
15	NA	NA	TRBV4-3	TRBJ2-1	TGCGCCAGCAGCCAAGAGGGTAGCGGCAACAATGAGCAGTTCTTC	CASSQEGSGNNEQFF
15	once	TRBD1	TRBV7-9	TRBJ1-1	TGTGCCAGCAGCCCACGGGACAGGTTGAACACTGAAGCTTTCTTT	CASSPRDRLNTEAFF
13	few	NA	TRBV29-1	TRBJ1-1	TGCAGCGTTGTTGGCCAGATGAACACTGAAGCTTTCTTT	CSVVGQMNTEAFF
15	NA	TRBD2	TRBV19	TRBJ2-7	TGTGCCAGTCGGAGAACTAGCGGGGGATCCTACGAGCAGTACTTC	CASRRTSGGSYEQYF
15	NA	NA	TRBV6-5	TRBJ1-2	TGTGCCAGCAGTTACGGTACCCAGGGGTTCTATGGCTACACCTTC	CASSYGTQGFYGYTF
13	once	NA	TRBV5-8	TRBJ2-5	TGTGCCAGCAGCTTGCAGCGGCGAGAGACCCAGTACTTC	CASSLQRRETQYF
14	NA	NA	TRBV30	TRBJ1-4	TGTGCCTGGAGTGTACTAACGTCGAATGAAAAACTGTTTTTT	CAWSVLTSNEKLFF
14	NA	NA	TRBV5-4	TRBJ1-1	TGTGCCAGCAGCTTGGCCGAACCGGGGACTGAAGCTTTCTTT	CASSLAEPGTEAFF
17	NA	NA	TRBV5-1	TRBJ2-5	TGCGCCAGCAGCTTGTCGGGCGGACGGCTCGTCCAAGAGACCCAGTACTTC	CASSLSGGRLVQETQYF
12	NA	NA	TRBV28	TRBJ2-7	TGTGCCAGCTTTCGGGGAACCTACGAGCAGTACTTC	CASFRGTYEQYF
15	NA	TRBD1	TRBV28	TRBJ1-4	TGTGCCAGCAGCGGACAGGGACCAACTAATGAAAAACTGTTTTTT	CASSGQGPTNEKLFF
16	NA	NA	TRBV5-5	TRBJ1-4	TGTGCCAGCAGCCACGGTACAGGGAATATAAACGAAAAACTGTTTTTT	CASSHGTGNINEKLFF
16	few	NA	TRBV5-4	TRBJ2-7	TGTGCCAGCAGCCCGGGAGGTCGGACAGGATCCTACGAGCAGTACTTC	CASSPGGRTGSYEQYF
14	NA	TRBD1	TRBV2	TRBJ1-6	TGTGCCAGCAGAACCGGGACAGGGAATTCACCCCTCCACTTT	CASRTGTGNSPLHF
12	NA	NA	TRBV29-1	TRBJ2-7	TGCAGCGTTCAGGGTTCCTCCTACGAGCAGTACTTC	CSVQGSSYEQYF
14	NA	NA	TRBV27	TRBJ2-7	TGTGCCAGCAGTTATTACGGGATGGGCTACGAGCAGTACTTC	CASSYYGMGYEQYF
16	NA	TRBD1	TRBV18	TRBJ2-7	TGTGCCAGCTCACCACCCCGGACAGGGCTTTCGAGCGAGCAGTACTTC	CASSPPRTGLSSEQYF
15	NA	TRBD2	TRBV7-3	TRBJ2-2	TGTGCCAGCAGCCAGCGGGAAACGAACACCGGGGAGCTGTTTTTT	CASSQRETNTGELFF
12	NA	NA	TRBV2	TRBJ1-3	TGTGCCAGCAGTGAACAGGGAAACACCATATATTTT	CASSEQGNTIYF
11	NA	NA	TRBV6-5	TRBJ1-1	TGTGCCAGCAACGACGGGATGGGAGCTTTCTTT	CASNDGMGAFF
14	NA	NA	TRBV2	TRBJ2-2	TGTGCCAGCAGTGGGCAGGGGAACACCGGGGAGCTGTTTTTT	CASSGQGNTGELFF
16	NA	TRBD1	TRBV10-3	TRBJ1-2	TGTGCCATCAGTGAGGATCGGGACAGAGCGGGGTATGGCTACACCTTC	CAISEDRDRAGYGYTF
14	NA	TRBD1	TRBV7-2	TRBJ2-1	TGTGCCAGCAGCGAGGACAGGGCCAACAATGAGCAGTTCTTC	CASSEDRANNEQFF
13	NA	NA	TRBV7-2	TRBJ2-3	TGTGCCAGCAGCGTTCAGATCACAGATACGCAGTATTTT	CASSVQITDTQYF
14	NA	TRBD1	TRBV6-5	TRBJ2-5	TGTGCCAGCAGCACCGACAGGGGCACAGAGACCCAGTACTTC	CASSTDRGTETQYF